The next 26 T cell receptor beta chains were all read from a single sample in a study of cytomegalovirus exposure and HLA in healthy donors. The PCR had 60 Vbeta and 13 Jbeta primers. Sequenced by immunoSEQ multiplex PCR; TCRdb stores in-frame clones only, minus some. The sample has approximately 140,000 clones, about 85% seen once; the top ten hold under 4%. What was sequenced was PBMCs. These receptors all come from a human donor in good health.

The V and J genes are TRBV6-6 and TRBJ2-7; 7 bases agree with TRBD1. The CDR3 is made up of 15 amino acids. The J segment lost 3 bases and the V segment lost 5 bases, leaving 10 bases of the junction unmatched. Germline V gene data show CDR1 as MNHNY and CDR2 as SVGAGI (reference sequence). CDR3 in DNA: TGTGCCAGCAGTCATAACACCGGGACAGTCTACGAGCAGTACTTC. It codes for CASSHNTGTVYEQYF.

CDR3 in DNA: TGTGCCAGTAGTCTCGGGACAGCCGAGCAGTACTTC. Encoded protein: CASSLGTAEQYF. This rearrangement joins TRBV19 to TRBJ2-5; TRBD1 matches 7 bases. The J call may not be correct, given that the DNA end is closer to TRBJ2-7. The CDR3 has 12 residues. CDR1 is LNHDA and CDR2 is SQIVND in the germline V gene (reference sequence).

The rearrangement joins TRBV7-2 to TRBJ1-4; D is ambiguous. Trimming stripped 1 base from V and 0 bases from J, with 15 bases between. Germline CDR1 and CDR2: SGHTA and FQGNSA. This CDR3 has 18 amino acids. CDR3 sequence (DNA): TGTGCCAGCAGCTTAGATGTGACACTCGTTGCAACTAATGAAAAACTGTTTTTT. Translated, it gives CASSLDVTLVATNEKLFF.

The gene calls are TRBV6-1 and TRBJ1-1; 7 positions match TRBD1. Germline V gives CDR1 MNHNS, CDR2 SASEGT. The trim removed 5 bases at V and 7 bases at J, leaving 7 bases unmatched. The CDR3 consists of 13 residues. CDR3 coding DNA: TGTGCCAGCAGTTCAGGGGGAGGTTATGAAGCTTTCTTT. Translated: CASSSGGGYEAFF.

This sequence joins TRBV5-1 and TRBJ2-1, with 8 bases that match TRBD2. Germline V gene lookup returns CDR1 SGHRS and CDR2 YFSETQ. The CDR3 is made up of 16 amino acids. J gave up 1 base and V 0 bases, and 3 bases lay outside the gene matches. DNA for the CDR3: TGCGCCAGCAGCTTGGGGGCTAGCGGGTCCTACAATGAGCAGTTCTTC. Translating it yields CASSLGASGSYNEQFF. The whole variable domain, remainder taken from reference TRBV5-1 and TRBJ2-1, is KAGVTQTPRYLIKTRGQQVTLSCSPISGHRSVSWYQQTPGQGLQFLFEYFSETQRNKGNFPGRFSGRQFSNSRSEMNVSTLELGDSALYLCASSLGASGSYNEQFFGPGTRLTVL.

J is TRBJ1-1 and V is TRBV6-5; D gene uncertain. From germline, CDR1 is MNHEY and CDR2 SVGAGI. V was cut by 6 bases and J by 6 bases, with 17 bases left in between. There are 14 residues in the CDR3. The CDR3 DNA reads as TGTGCCAGCAGCCACGCCATGGACGGGGCTGAAGCTTTCTTT. This codes for CASSHAMDGAEAFF.

In this sample, this clone turned up a few times. The CDR3: CSVARHSGSTGELFF. CDR3 coding DNA: TGCAGCGTTGCCAGGCACTCTGGGTCAACCGGGGAGCTGTTTTTT. The chain combines TRBV29-1 with TRBJ2-2; D unresolved. This CDR3 contains 15 residues. V dropped 4 bases and J dropped 5 bases, with 17 bases sitting between them. The germline gives CDR1 SQVTM, CDR2 ANQGSEA.

The chain combines TRBV7-2 with TRBJ1-1, with D possibly TRBD1 on 5 matching bases. Germline V gene sequence: CDR1 SGHTA, CDR2 FQGNSA. There are 13 residues in the CDR3. Trimming took 5 bases from V and 1 from J, leaving 8 bases between them. This chain's CDR3 is CASSQGSNTEAFF. As DNA, the CDR3 is TGTGCCAGCAGCCAGGGATCGAACACTGAAGCTTTCTTT.

The table lists this clone with a few counts. The V and J genes are TRBV2 and TRBJ2-1; 7 nucleotides align to TRBD1. CDR1 SNHLY and CDR2 FYNNEI come from the germline V gene. Losses at the gene ends were 8 bases for V and 6 bases for J; bases not matched to a gene: 10. The CDR3 totals 14 residues. The CDR3 DNA sequence: TGTGCCAGCGGCCCCGACAGGGCATCCAATGAGCAGTTCTTC. This sequence encodes CASGPDRASNEQFF.

This clone was detected only a few times. Other DNA sequences in the same sample also yield this CDR3. The chain employs TRBV9 and TRBJ1-3; TRBD1 agrees at 7 bases. CDR3 length: 15 residues. The germline V gene encodes CDR1 SGDLS and CDR2 YYNGEE. The J segment lost 0 bases and the V segment lost 3 bases, leaving 3 bases of the junction unmatched. The CDR3 reads CASSATGDSGNTIYF. The CDR3 DNA follows: TGTGCCAGCAGCGCTACAGGGGACTCTGGAAACACCATATATTTT.

This chain connects TRBV10-3 to TRBJ2-7, with D possibly being TRBD2 (5 bases). The V and J ends lost 3 bases and 6 bases respectively, with 9 bases between them. Germline V CDR1 and CDR2: ENHRY, SYGVKD. The CDR3 spans 12 residues. CDR3 nucleotides: TGTGCCATCAGTGAACGGGGATTCGAGCAGTACTTC. Residues: CAISERGFEQYF.

The chain links TRBV6-1 to TRBJ2-7; D gene unclear. V was trimmed by 2 bases and J by 1 base, leaving 18 bases between them. Germline values: CDR1 MNHNS, CDR2 SASEGT. This CDR3 has 17 residues. The CDR3 DNA reads as TGTGCCAGCAGTGAAAGAGGCGACGGCGCCCAATCCTACGAGCAGTACTTC. It yields the protein CASSERGDGAQSYEQYF.

V and J are TRBV7-2 and TRBJ2-4; TRBD2 might be the D (6 bases). The CDR3 is made up of 14 amino acids. Between the trimmed V and J ends, which lost 4 bases and 1 base, there was a span of 8 bases. Germline loops: CDR1 SGHTA, CDR2 FQGNSA. The CDR3 sequence is CASSSRGAKNIQYF. Written as DNA, the CDR3 is TGTGCCAGCAGCTCCCGGGGGGCCAAAAACATTCAGTACTTC.

The chain recombines TRBV7-9 with TRBJ2-5; TRBD2 agrees at 12 bases. The J segment lost 4 bases and the V segment lost 5 bases, leaving 5 bases of the junction unmatched. The CDR3 is made up of 15 amino acids. Germline assignment: CDR1 SEHNR and CDR2 FQNEAQ (reference sequence). CDR3 DNA: TGTGCCAGCAGCCCCCTAGCGGGGGGGCGAGAGACCCAGTACTTC. Translated: CASSPLAGGRETQYF.

V usage is TRBV13 and J usage is TRBJ1-5; D is unclear. V was clipped by 4 bases and J by 0 bases, with 10 bases between them. The CDR3 runs to 15 residues. Germline V gene data show CDR1 as PRHDT and CDR2 as FYEKMQ (reference sequence). The CDR3 loop reads CASSSSLYSNQPQHF. CDR3 coding DNA: TGTGCCAGCAGCTCCTCGCTATATAGCAATCAGCCCCAGCATTTT.

The V gene is TRBV7-2, the J gene TRBJ2-7, with a tentative D call TRBD2 (6 bases). The V and J ends lost 3 bases and 6 bases respectively, with 12 bases between them. The CDR3 covers 13 residues. Germline V gene lookup returns CDR1 SGHTA and CDR2 FQGNSA. CDR3 sequence: CASSFSGVPEQYF. Written as DNA, the CDR3 is TGTGCCAGCAGCTTCTCGGGAGTACCCGAGCAGTACTTC.

The chain employs TRBV7-2 and TRBJ1-5; weak D call: TRBD1 (5 bases). The CDR3 runs 14 residues. The germline V and J ends were trimmed by 5 bases and 6 bases, with 14 bases remaining between them. The germline CDR1 and CDR2 sequences are SGHTA and FQGNSA. The CDR3, as DNA: TGTGCCAGCAGCCTCACCGGGGGAGGTCAGCCCCAGCATTTT. Its protein is CASSLTGGGQPQHF.

V and J are TRBV6-6 and TRBJ2-7; no clear D. V lost 0 bases to trimming and J lost 3 bases, with 3 bases between them. The germline V gene encodes CDR1 MNHNY and CDR2 SVGAGI (reference sequence). The CDR3 has 12 amino acids. The CDR3: CASSYSNYEQYF. Written as DNA, the CDR3 is TGTGCCAGCAGTTACTCCAACTACGAGCAGTACTTC.

The chain links TRBV10-1 to TRBJ2-7, with D possibly matching TRBD1 (5 bases). Germline V gives CDR1 WNHNN, CDR2 SYGVQD (reference sequence). The V gene lost 8 bases and the J gene lost 2 bases, with 31 bases spanning the gap. The CDR3 totals 19 residues. CDR3 region: CASRPAVAGKQGLTYEQYF. Written as DNA, the CDR3 is TGCGCCAGCCGCCCTGCAGTCGCAGGAAAGCAGGGTTTAACCTACGAGCAGTACTTC.

This clone has just a few counts. The chain carries TRBV27 and TRBJ1-1; 9 bases map to TRBD1. There are 17 residues in the CDR3. Germline lookup yields CDR1 MNHEY and CDR2 SMNVEV (reference sequence). Losses at the gene ends were 2 bases for V and 1 base for J; bases not matched to a gene: 8. The CDR3: CASSLRDREGGNTEAFF. In DNA, the CDR3 is TGTGCCAGCAGTTTAAGGGACAGGGAGGGTGGGAACACTGAAGCTTTCTTT.

This sequence joins TRBV11-2 and TRBJ1-1; TRBD1 matches at 9 bases. The V and J ends lost 7 bases and 4 bases, in that order; junction bases with no gene match: 7. The CDR3 has 14 amino acids. The germline V gene encodes CDR1 SGHAT and CDR2 FQNNGV. The CDR3 sequence is CASTQQGAGTEAFF. The CDR3 nucleotides read TGTGCCAGCACCCAACAGGGGGCCGGCACTGAAGCTTTCTTT.

This chain connects TRBV7-2 to TRBJ2-5; D may be TRBD2 (5 bases). This CDR3 spans 13 amino acids. Germline CDR1 reads SGHTA; CDR2 reads FQGNSA. Trimming took 2 bases from V and 5 from J, leaving 9 bases between them. The CDR3 coding sequence is TGTGCCAGCAGCTTAAACCCGGGGGAGACCCAGTACTTC. Translation gives CASSLNPGETQYF.

The rearrangement links TRBV19 to TRBJ1-5; 8 nucleotides match TRBD1. The germline gives CDR1 LNHDA, CDR2 SQIVND (reference sequence). This CDR3 contains 13 residues. V shed 9 bases and J 5 bases; nucleotides not matched to a gene: 6. The CDR3 sequence: CASRRGQDQPQHF. CDR3 nucleotides: TGTGCCAGCCGAAGGGGACAGGATCAGCCCCAGCATTTT.

The chain has TRBV27 and TRBJ1-6, with D tentatively TRBD1 (6 bases). Germline CDR1 is MNHEY and CDR2 is SMNVEV (reference sequence). The CDR3 totals 15 residues. Trimming took 8 bases from V and 3 from J, leaving 14 bases between them. CDR3 sequence: CASGRGAHYNSPLHF. In DNA, the CDR3 is TGTGCCAGCGGTCGGGGGGCTCACTATAATTCACCCCTCCACTTT.

V is TRBV14 and J is TRBJ2-7, with 9 bases that match TRBD1. Germline V lookup: CDR1 SGHDN, CDR2 FVKESK. After removal of 3 bases from V and 3 bases from J, the junction contained 6 bases not matched to a gene. This CDR3 has 15 residues. CDR3 loop: CASSQAGTGIYEQYF. As DNA, the CDR3 is TGTGCCAGCAGCCAGGCCGGGACAGGGATCTACGAGCAGTACTTC.

CDR3 loop: CASTYGGGGSGYTF. The CDR3 DNA reads TGTGCCAGCACCTACGGAGGCGGGGGATCTGGCTACACCTTC. This chain links TRBV7-9 with TRBJ1-2; the D gene is possibly TRBD1 (5 bases). From germline, CDR1 is SEHNR and CDR2 FQNEAQ (reference sequence). This CDR3 spans 14 amino acids. Between the trimmed V and J ends, which lost 7 bases and 7 bases, there was a span of 19 bases.